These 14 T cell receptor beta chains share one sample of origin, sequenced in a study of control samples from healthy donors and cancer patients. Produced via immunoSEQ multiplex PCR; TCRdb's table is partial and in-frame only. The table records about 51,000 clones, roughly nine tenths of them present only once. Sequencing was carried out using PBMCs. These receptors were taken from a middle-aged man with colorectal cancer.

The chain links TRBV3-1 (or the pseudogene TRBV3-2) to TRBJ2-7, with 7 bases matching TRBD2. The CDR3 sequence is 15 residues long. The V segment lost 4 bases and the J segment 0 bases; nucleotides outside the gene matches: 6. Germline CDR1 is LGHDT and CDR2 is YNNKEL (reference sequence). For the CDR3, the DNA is TGTGCCAGCAGCCCCGGGAGGTCCCCCTCCTACGAGCAGTACTTC. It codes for CASSPGRSPSYEQYF.

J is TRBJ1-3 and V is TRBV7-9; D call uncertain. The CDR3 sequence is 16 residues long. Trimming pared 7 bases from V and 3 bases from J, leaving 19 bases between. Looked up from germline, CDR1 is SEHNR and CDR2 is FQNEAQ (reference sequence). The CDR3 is CASTRPGPLDGNTIYF. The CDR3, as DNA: TGTGCCAGCACCCGACCAGGACCTCTTGATGGAAACACCATATATTTT.

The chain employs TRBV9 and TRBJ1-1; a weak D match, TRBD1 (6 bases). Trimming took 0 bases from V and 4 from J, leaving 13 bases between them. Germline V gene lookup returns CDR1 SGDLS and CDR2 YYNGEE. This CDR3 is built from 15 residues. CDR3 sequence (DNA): TGTGCCAGCAGCGTAGGCGCTTTGGGGGCCACTGAAGCTTTCTTT. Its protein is CASSVGALGATEAFF.

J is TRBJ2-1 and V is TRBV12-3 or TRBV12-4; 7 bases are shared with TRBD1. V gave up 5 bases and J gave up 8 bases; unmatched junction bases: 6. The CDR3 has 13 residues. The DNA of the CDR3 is TGTGCCAGCAGTCGACAGGGTGTCTATGAGCAGTTCTTC. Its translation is CASSRQGVYEQFF.

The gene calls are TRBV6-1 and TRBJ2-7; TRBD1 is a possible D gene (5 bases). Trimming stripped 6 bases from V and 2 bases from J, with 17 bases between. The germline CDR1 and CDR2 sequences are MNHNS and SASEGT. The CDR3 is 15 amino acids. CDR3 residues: CASSLKETAPYEQYF. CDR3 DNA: TGTGCCAGCAGCCTAAAAGAGACAGCCCCCTACGAGCAGTACTTC.

The CDR3 region has the DNA TGTGCCAGCAGTTGCCCTCGAGGCGGGAAGCCTATGGGAGCTTTCTTT. As protein: CASSCPRGGKPMGAFF. This chain uses TRBV6-2 or TRBV6-3 with TRBJ1-1; D is unclear. CDR1 is MNHEY and CDR2 is SVGEGT in the germline V gene. This CDR3 contains 16 residues. Trimming took off 4 bases at V and 10 bases at J, with 25 bases between the two ends.

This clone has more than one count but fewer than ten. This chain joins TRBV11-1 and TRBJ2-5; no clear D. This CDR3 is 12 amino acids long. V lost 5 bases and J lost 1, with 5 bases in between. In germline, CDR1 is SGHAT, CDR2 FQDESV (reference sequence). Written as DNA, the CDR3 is TGTGCCAGCAGCGCTAGCCAAGAGACCCAGTACTTC. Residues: CASSASQETQYF.

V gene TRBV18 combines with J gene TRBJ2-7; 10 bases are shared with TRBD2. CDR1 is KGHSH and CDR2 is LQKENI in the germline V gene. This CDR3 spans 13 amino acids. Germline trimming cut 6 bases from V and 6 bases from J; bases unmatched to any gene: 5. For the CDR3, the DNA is TGTGCCAGCTCCCTGGGACTAGCGCCCGAGCAGTACTTC. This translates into CASSLGLAPEQYF.

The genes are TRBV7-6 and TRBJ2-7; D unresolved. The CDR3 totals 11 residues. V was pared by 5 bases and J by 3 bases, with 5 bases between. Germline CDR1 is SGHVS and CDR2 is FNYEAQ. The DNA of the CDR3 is TGTGCCAGCAGCGAGAGCTACGAGCAGTACTTC. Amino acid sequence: CASSESYEQYF.

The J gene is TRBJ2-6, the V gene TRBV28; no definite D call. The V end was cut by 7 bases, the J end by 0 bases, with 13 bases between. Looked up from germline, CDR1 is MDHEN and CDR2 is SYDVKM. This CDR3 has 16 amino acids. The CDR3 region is CASTRSPNSGANVLTF. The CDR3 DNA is TGTGCCAGCACTCGGTCCCCTAACTCTGGGGCCAACGTCCTGACTTTC. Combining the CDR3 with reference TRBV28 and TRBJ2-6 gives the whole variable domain DVKVTQSSRYLVKRTGEKVFLECVQDMDHENMFWYRQDPGLGLRLIYFSYDVKMKEKGDIPEGYSVSREKKERFSLILESASTNQTSMYLCASTRSPNSGANVLTFGAGSRLTVL.

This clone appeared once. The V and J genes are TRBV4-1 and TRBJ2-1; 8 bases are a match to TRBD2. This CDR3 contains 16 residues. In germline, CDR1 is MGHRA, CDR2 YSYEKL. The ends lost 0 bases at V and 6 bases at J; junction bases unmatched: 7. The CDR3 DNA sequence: TGCGCCAGCAGCCAAGATCTTTCCGGGAGGGTCAATGAGCAGTTCTTC. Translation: CASSQDLSGRVNEQFF.

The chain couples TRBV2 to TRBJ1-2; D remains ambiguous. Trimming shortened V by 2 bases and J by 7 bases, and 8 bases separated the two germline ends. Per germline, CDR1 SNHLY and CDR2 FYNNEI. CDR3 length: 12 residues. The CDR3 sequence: CASSERRAGYTF. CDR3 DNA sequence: TGTGCCAGCAGTGAAAGAAGAGCTGGCTACACCTTC.

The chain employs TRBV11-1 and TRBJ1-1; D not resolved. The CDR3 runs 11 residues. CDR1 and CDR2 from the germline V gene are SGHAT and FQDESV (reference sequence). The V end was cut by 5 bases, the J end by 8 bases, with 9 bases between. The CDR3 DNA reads TGTGCCAGCAGCCGTCTGCAGGAAGCTTTCTTT. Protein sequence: CASSRLQEAFF.

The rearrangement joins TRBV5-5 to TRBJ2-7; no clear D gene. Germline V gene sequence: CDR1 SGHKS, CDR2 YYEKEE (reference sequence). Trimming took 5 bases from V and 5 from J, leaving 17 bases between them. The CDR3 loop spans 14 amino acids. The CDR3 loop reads CASRAPARFNEQYF. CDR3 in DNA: TGTGCCAGCAGGGCCCCAGCGCGCTTTAACGAGCAGTACTTC.